This entry lists 10 T cell receptor beta chains sequenced from one sample in a study of PD-L1 blockade in urothelial cancer. The table came from immunoSEQ multiplex PCR; TCRdb's copy has only in-frame clones and leaves some out. The data show about 87,000 clones, around 83% seen once. The time point: pretreatment peripheral blood. The sample here was PBMCs, taken around atezolizumab (anti-PD-L1) treatment. All receptors derive from a man between 60 and 75 years old with urothelial cancer.

The V and J genes are TRBV14 and TRBJ1-6, with D possibly matching TRBD1 (5 bases). V shed 5 bases and J shed 10 bases, with 15 bases lying between them. Germline values: CDR1 SGHDN, CDR2 FVKESK. CDR3 length: 14 residues. CDR3 bases: TGTGCCAGCAGCTCGGCACGGGGGAGCTCACCCCTCCACTTT. Protein product: CASSSARGSSPLHF.

This clone came up a few times. The chain carries TRBV21-1 and TRBJ2-5; the table assigns TRBD2, which was not confirmed against the DNA. TRBV21-1 is a known pseudogene. CDR3 length: 14 amino acids. Written as DNA, the CDR3 is TGTGCCAGCAGCAAAGCGCGTTCGAGAGAGACCCAGTACTTC. This encodes CASSKARSRETQYF.

V gene TRBV19 combines with J gene TRBJ2-1; weak D call: TRBD2 (6 bases). The CDR3 runs to 15 residues. The V and J ends lost 5 bases and 8 bases respectively, with 19 bases between them. The germline CDR1 and CDR2 sequences are LNHDA and SQIVND (reference sequence). The CDR3 loop is CASSSFGGGIDEQFF. The CDR3 nucleotides are TGTGCCAGTAGTTCCTTTGGAGGAGGGATCGATGAGCAGTTCTTC.

The rearrangement links TRBV6-1 to TRBJ2-7, with D perhaps TRBD2 (5 bases). The CDR3 has 14 residues. V was clipped by 6 bases and J by 4 bases, with 16 bases between them. Looked up from germline, CDR1 is MNHNS and CDR2 is SASEGT. The CDR3 region has the DNA TGTGCCAGCAGAGGGAGTAACCTAGAGTACGAGCAGTACTTC. This encodes CASRGSNLEYEQYF.

The V and J genes are TRBV6-1 and TRBJ2-7; D perhaps matches TRBD2 (5 bases). V was pared by 10 bases and J by 3 bases, with 16 bases between. From germline, CDR1 is MNHNS and CDR2 SASEGT. The CDR3 totals 13 residues. CDR3 DNA: TGTGCCATCGCCCGGGAAATTAGCTACGAGCAGTACTTC. Translated: CAIAREISYEQYF.

CDR3 in amino acids: CASSLAARATQYF. CDR3 nucleotides: TGCGCCAGCAGCTTGGCCGCGCGGGCGACCCAGTACTTC. The chain uses TRBV5-1 and TRBJ2-5; the D gene is possibly TRBD2 (5 bases). Trimming removed 0 bases from V and 7 bases from J, with 10 bases in between. From germline, CDR1 is SGHRS and CDR2 YFSETQ. The CDR3 totals 13 residues.

The rearrangement joins TRBV19 to TRBJ2-4; D possibly corresponds to TRBD1 (6 bases). In germline, CDR1 is LNHDA, CDR2 SQIVND (reference sequence). The CDR3 sequence is 16 residues long. Trimming took off 5 bases at V and 7 bases at J, with 21 bases between the two ends. The CDR3 nucleotides are TGTGCCAGTAGTCTGCGTGGGGCGAGAAGGGGGAACATTCAGTACTTC. It is translated as CASSLRGARRGNIQYF.

The chain links TRBV19 to TRBJ1-1; 7 nucleotides match TRBD1. The CDR3 has 14 amino acids. V shed 5 bases and J 4 bases; nucleotides not matched to a gene: 7. CDR1 LNHDA and CDR2 SQIVND come from the germline V gene (reference sequence). In DNA form, the CDR3 reads TGTGCCAGTAGTGCCCCGACAGGGTCCACTGAAGCTTTCTTT. This encodes CASSAPTGSTEAFF.

This clone is a singleton in its sample. CDR3 protein: CASTPAHQPQHF. DNA of the CDR3: TGTGCCAGTACCCCCGCGCATCAGCCCCAGCATTTT. The genes are TRBV19 and TRBJ1-5, with D unresolved. Germline assignment: CDR1 LNHDA and CDR2 SQIVND (reference sequence). The V end lost 7 bases, the J end lost 5 bases, and 9 bases lay between the germline ends. There are 12 residues in the CDR3.

This clone was seen just once. The rearrangement joins TRBV21-1 to TRBJ1-2; the table names TRBD1, a call not compared with the DNA. TRBV21-1 represents a pseudogene. The CDR3 is made up of 14 amino acids. CDR3 in DNA: TGTGCCAGCAGGGCAGGGTATTCTAACTATGGCTACACCTTC. Amino acid sequence: CASRAGYSNYGYTF.